The source of this T cell receptor (beta chain) is a study of T cell responses to AZD1222 COVID-19 vaccine. The CDR3 totals 14 residues. Per germline, CDR1 KGHSH and CDR2 LQKENI. After removal of 3 bases from V and 5 bases from J, the junction contained 6 bases not matched to a gene. A note on this clone: Its antigen is undetermined.

TCRdb's table, derived via immunoSEQ multiplex PCR, lists solely in-frame clones and lacks some. This sample has roughly 150,000 clones, with around 93% found just once. Whole-study results and caveats: It should be noted that donors were predominantly white British and more often female, and clonal diversity was possibly underestimated. Just six people given AZD1222 tested seropositive at baseline. Vaccination with two AZD1222 doses was followed by a rise in Spike-specific TCR breadth and depth. Dominant CD4 TCR responses targeted spike regions 160-218 and 743-854.

The chain joins TRBV18 to TRBJ1-1; 7 nucleotides align to TRBD1. The source was peripheral blood, collected on day 0 of AZD1222 vaccination. The sequence came from an adult in good health. Here the CDR3 reads CASSPHRGETEAFF. Written as DNA, the CDR3 is TGTGCCAGCTCACCGCACAGGGGCGAAACTGAAGCTTTCTTT.